Sequencing of this T cell receptor beta chain was carried out in a study of blood T cell repertoires in COVID-19 (TCRdb year 2020). About the investigation overall: The collaborator samples originated in the United States, Italy and Spain and spanned the acute and convalescent phases of COVID-19. Subjects who had been exposed to COVID-19, were actively infected with it, or had recovered from it provided the deeply sampled blood TCRbeta repertoires that made up the dataset. A freely available public database, intended as a resource for researchers studying the immune response to SARS-CoV-2, is where the repertoires were released. Sample metadata almost always included a de-identified subject ID, COVID-19 status, age in years and sex. The material from the prospective study consisted of cDNA or gDNA derived from T cells, B-cell-depleted T cells, or PBMCs. Samples came from the ongoing ImmuneRACE study (first 160 participants) plus 1,254 subjects from 6 global collaborators. Where available, HLA class I and class II types were taken from metadata supplied by the sample provider and were not determined by assay-based typing.

This clone was detected many times. What antigen it recognizes has not been identified. Base qualities are not recorded, but no much larger clone differs from it by a single base. The investigation overall reported the following: Clinical and demographic metadata were provided uncurated, with the amount varying by source and participant.

Taken from cysteine to phenylalanine, the CDR3 has 15 residues. Just CDR3 DNA is preserved here, 45 bases in frame from base 1. CDR1 and CDR2 (MRHNA, SNTAGT) derive from the germline V gene. At the junction V is shortened by 0 bases and J by 6 bases, with 13 bases in between. Each collaborating institution followed its own protocols to collect whole blood in K2EDTA tubes. Collaborator samples were shipped for TCRbeta analysis as frozen whole blood, isolated PBMCs, or DNA extracted from either sample type. The immunoSEQ Assay, a bias-controlled multiplex PCR, was used to amplify TCRbeta CDR3 regions from genomic DNA. For the original study's pipeline: Within the assay, amplification of reference gene primers was used to estimate how many nucleated cells each sample contained. Sequence reads were collapsed and filtered to measure the absolute abundance of every unique TCRbeta CDR3 rearrangement. For each sample, productive Simpson clonality was calculated by taking the square root of Simpson's diversity index across productive rearrangements. The source is immuneACCESS, and TCRdb retained only in-frame sequences with V and J called. Part of the clones is not carried over; for the studies checked, unresolved V genes explain less than half of this, and the remainder is unexplained. V and J calls plus clone size are reproduced from that table; the DNA served to infer D and trimming. This sample is represented by roughly 200,000 clones; approximately 91% of them were singletons. Of the sample, about 1.7% falls within the top ten clones.

The receptor's source is a man younger than 35 with active or convalescent COVID-19. In this chain, TRBV6-4 is recombined with TRBJ2-3, and TRBD2 may be the D gene, going by 5 matching bases. Sequenced material: peripheral blood. The DNA reads as follows: TGTGCCAGCAGTGACTCGACGGAGCCGGGGGATACGCAGTATTTT. Its protein product is CASSDSTEPGDTQYF.